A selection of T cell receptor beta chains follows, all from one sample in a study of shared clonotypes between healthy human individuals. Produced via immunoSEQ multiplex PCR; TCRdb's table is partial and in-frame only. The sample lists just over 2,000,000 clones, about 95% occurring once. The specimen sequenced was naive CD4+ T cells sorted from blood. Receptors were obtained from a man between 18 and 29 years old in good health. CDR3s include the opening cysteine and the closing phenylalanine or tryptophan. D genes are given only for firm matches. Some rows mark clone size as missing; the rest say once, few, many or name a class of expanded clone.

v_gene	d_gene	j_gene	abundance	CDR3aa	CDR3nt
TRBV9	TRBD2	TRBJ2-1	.	CASSVAGTSGLNEQFF	TGTGCCAGCAGCGTAGCCGGGACTAGCGGCCTCAATGAGCAGTTCTTC
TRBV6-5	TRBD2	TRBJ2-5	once	CASSQLAVNQETQYF	TGTGCCAGCAGCCAACTAGCGGTAAACCAAGAGACCCAGTACTTC
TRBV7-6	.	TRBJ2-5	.	CASSQAGAPKTQYF	TGTGCCAGCAGCCAGGCGGGGGCGCCGAAGACCCAGTACTTC
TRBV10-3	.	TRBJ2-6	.	CAISGEAGGANVLTF	TGTGCCATCAGTGGCGAGGCTGGTGGGGCCAACGTCCTGACTTTC
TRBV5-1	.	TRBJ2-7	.	CASSPLGREWYEQYF	TGCGCCAGCAGCCCACTCGGCAGGGAGTGGTACGAGCAGTACTTC
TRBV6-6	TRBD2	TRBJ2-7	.	CASSKTGTSSYEQYF	TGTGCCAGCAGCAAGACCGGGACTAGCTCCTACGAGCAGTACTTC
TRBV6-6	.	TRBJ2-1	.	CASSYANGYEQFF	TGTGCCAGCAGTTACGCTAACGGCTATGAGCAGTTCTTC
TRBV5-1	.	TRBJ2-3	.	CASSLQTTSTDTQYF	TGCGCCAGCAGCTTGCAGACGACGAGCACAGATACGCAGTATTTT
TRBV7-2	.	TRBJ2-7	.	CASSFSGDYEQYF	TGTGCCAGCAGCTTCTCGGGGGACTACGAGCAGTACTTC
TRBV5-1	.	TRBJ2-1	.	CASSLDSGTYNEQFF	TGCGCCAGCAGCTTGGATTCCGGGACCTACAATGAGCAGTTCTTC
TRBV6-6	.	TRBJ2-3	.	CASGQLLSTDTQYF	TGTGCCAGCGGTCAGCTACTAAGCACAGATACGCAGTATTTT
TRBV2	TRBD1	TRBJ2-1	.	CASRIDRGGNNEQFF	TGTGCCAGCAGAATAGACAGGGGTGGGAACAATGAGCAGTTCTTC
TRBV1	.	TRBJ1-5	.	CTSSKGFMGRGFLNQPQHF	TGCACCAGCAGCAAAGGATTTATGGGCAGGGGTTTTCTAAATCAGCCCCAGCATTTT
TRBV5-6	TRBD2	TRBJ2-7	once	CASSLLAGGPNEQYF	TGTGCCAGCAGCCTACTTGCGGGAGGGCCCAACGAGCAGTACTTC
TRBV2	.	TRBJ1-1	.	CASSELRGIRTEAFF	TGTGCCAGCAGTGAACTGAGGGGGATTCGCACTGAAGCTTTCTTT
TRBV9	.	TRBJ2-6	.	CASSVSGAGPSGANVLTF	TGTGCCAGCAGCGTAAGTGGGGCAGGGCCCTCTGGGGCCAACGTCCTGACTTTC
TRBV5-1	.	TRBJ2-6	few	CASSLGSGANVLTF	TGCGCCAGCAGCTTAGGCTCTGGGGCCAACGTCCTGACTTTC
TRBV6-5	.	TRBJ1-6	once	CASSSDYNSPLHF	TGTGCCAGCAGTTCTGATTATAATTCACCCCTCCACTTT
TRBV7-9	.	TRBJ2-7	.	CASSPTPGNQGYEQYF	TGTGCCAGCAGCCCCACACCCGGTAACCAAGGATACGAGCAGTACTTC
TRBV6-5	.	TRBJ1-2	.	CASSWTALEGYTF	TGTGCCAGCAGTTGGACAGCCCTAGAGGGCTACACCTTC
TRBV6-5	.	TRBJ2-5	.	CASSYSRALGGETQYF	TGTGCCAGCAGTTACTCACGGGCACTAGGCGGGGAGACCCAGTACTTC
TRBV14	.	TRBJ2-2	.	CASSRGGRVGELFF	TGTGCCAGCAGCCGCGGTGGTAGAGTCGGGGAGCTGTTTTTT